This T cell receptor beta chain is drawn from a study of T cell responses to AZD1222 COVID-19 vaccine. Study findings and constraints: No day 14 peak samples; only post-peak repertoires were characterized. Spike-specific TCRs gained breadth and depth after people received two AZD1222 doses. Clonal diversity was possibly underestimated; the donors were predominantly white British and more often female. CD4 TCRs covered the whole spike, strongest at regions 160-218 and 743-854.

As concerns this clone: Its specificity is unknown.

TCRdb's copy holds only in-frame clones and misses some; the assay was immunoSEQ multiplex PCR. Here the sample spans some 200,000 clones, more than 85% being singletons. The CDR3 loop spans 14 amino acids. Trimming stripped 4 bases from V and 7 bases from J, with 12 bases between. CDR1 and CDR2 from the germline V gene are SGDLS and YYNGEE. The sequencing used peripheral blood, collected 28 days after the second AZD1222 dose. This sequence was found in an adult who received the AZD1222 COVID-19 vaccine. V gene TRBV9 combines with J gene TRBJ1-6; tentative D call: TRBD1 (5 bases). The CDR3 region is CASSSGLINSPLHF. CDR3 bases: TGTGCCAGCAGCTCGGGACTGATAAATTCACCCCTCCACTTT.